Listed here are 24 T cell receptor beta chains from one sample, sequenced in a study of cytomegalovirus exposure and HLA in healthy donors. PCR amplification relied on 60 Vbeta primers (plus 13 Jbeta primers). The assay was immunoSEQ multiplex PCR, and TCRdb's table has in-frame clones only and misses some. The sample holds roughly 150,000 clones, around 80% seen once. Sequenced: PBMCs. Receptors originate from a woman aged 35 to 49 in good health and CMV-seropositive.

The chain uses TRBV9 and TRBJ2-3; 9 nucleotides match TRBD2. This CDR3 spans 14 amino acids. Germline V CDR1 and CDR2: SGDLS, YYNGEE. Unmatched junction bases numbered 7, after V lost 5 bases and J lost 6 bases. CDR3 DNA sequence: TGTGCCAGCAGTCCTAGCGGGATCAGGGATACGCAGTATTTT. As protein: CASSPSGIRDTQYF.

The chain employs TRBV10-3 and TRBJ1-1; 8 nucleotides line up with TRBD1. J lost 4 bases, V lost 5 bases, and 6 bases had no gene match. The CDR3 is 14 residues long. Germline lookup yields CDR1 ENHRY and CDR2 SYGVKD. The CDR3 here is CAISLTGEATEAFF. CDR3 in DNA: TGTGCCATCAGTTTGACAGGGGAGGCCACTGAAGCTTTCTTT.

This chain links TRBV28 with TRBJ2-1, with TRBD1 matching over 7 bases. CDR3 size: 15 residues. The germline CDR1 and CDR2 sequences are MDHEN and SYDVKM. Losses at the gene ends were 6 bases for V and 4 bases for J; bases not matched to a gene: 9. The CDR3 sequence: CASRLAGGTYNEQFF. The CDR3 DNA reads TGTGCCAGCAGACTTGCAGGGGGTACTTACAATGAGCAGTTCTTC.

CDR3 region: CASSPWTSGRLNEQFF. CDR3 coding DNA: TGTGCCAGCAGCCCCTGGACTAGCGGGCGTCTCAATGAGCAGTTCTTC. The V gene is TRBV7-9, the J gene TRBJ2-1, with 11 bases identical to TRBD2. The CDR3 covers 16 residues. Trimming at V came to 5 bases and at J to 6 bases, leaving 9 bases not matched to a gene. In germline, CDR1 is SEHNR, CDR2 FQNEAQ (reference sequence).

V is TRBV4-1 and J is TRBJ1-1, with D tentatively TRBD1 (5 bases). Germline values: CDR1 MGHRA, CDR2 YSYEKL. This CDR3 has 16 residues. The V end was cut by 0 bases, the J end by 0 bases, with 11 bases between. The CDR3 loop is CASSQDGWGVNTEAFF. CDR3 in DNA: TGCGCCAGCAGCCAAGACGGCTGGGGGGTGAACACTGAAGCTTTCTTT.

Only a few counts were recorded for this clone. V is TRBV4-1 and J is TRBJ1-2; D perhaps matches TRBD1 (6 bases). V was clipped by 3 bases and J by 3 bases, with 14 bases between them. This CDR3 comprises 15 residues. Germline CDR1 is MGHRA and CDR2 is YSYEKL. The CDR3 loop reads CASSHAGRTDYGYTF. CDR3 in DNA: TGCGCCAGCAGCCATGCAGGAAGGACAGACTATGGCTACACCTTC.

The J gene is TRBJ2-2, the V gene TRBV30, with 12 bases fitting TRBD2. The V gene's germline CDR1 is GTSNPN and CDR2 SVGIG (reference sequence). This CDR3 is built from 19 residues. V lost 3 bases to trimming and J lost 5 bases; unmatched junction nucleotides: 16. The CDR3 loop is CAWSPSVLAGGLGTGELFF. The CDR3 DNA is TGTGCCTGGAGCCCCAGTGTTCTAGCGGGGGGGCTCGGGACCGGGGAGCTGTTTTTT. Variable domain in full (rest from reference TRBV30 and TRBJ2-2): SQTIHQWPATLVQPVGSPLSLECTVEGTSNPNLYWYRQAAGRGLQLLFYSVGIGQISSEVPQNLSASRPQDRQFILSSKKLLLSDSGFYLCAWSPSVLAGGLGTGELFFGEGSRLTVL.

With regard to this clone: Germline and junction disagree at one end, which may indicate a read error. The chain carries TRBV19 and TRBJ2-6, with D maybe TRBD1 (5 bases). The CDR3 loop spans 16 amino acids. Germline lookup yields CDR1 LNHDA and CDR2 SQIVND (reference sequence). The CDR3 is CASSTNGLSGANGLTF. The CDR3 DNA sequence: TGTGCCAGTAGTACGAATGGGCTTTCTGGGGCCAACGGCCTGACTTTC. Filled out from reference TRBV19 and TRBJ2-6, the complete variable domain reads DGGITQSPKYLFRKEGQNVTLSCEQNLNHDAMYWYRQDPGQGLRLIYYSQIVNDFQKGDIAEGYSVSREKKESFPLTVTSAQKNPTAFYLCASSTNGLSGANGLTFGAGSRLTVL.

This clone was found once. The CDR3 region has the DNA TGTGCCAGCAGCTTACCCGGGACACCCAAGCAGTACTTC. The encoded protein is CASSLPGTPKQYF. The rearrangement links TRBV13 to TRBJ2-7, with D maybe TRBD1 (6 bases). CDR3 length equals 13 residues. Germline CDR1 is PRHDT and CDR2 is FYEKMQ (reference sequence). V dropped 2 bases and J dropped 8 bases, with 13 bases sitting between them. Together with reference TRBV13 and TRBJ2-7, the CDR3 gives the full variable domain: AAGVIQSPRHLIKEKRETATLKCYPIPRHDTVYWYQQGPGQDPQFLISFYEKMQSDKGSIPDRFSAQQFSDYHSELNMSSLELGDSALYFCASSLPGTPKQYFGPGTRLTVT.

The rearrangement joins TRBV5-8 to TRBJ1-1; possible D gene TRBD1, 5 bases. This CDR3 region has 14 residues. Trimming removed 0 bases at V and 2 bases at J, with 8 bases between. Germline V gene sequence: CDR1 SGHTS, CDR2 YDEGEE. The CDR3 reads CASSLGQKNTEAFF. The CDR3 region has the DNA TGTGCCAGCAGCTTGGGACAGAAAAACACTGAAGCTTTCTTT. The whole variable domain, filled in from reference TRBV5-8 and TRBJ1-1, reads EAGVTQSPTHLIKTRGQQATLRCSPISGHTSVYWYQQALGLGLQFLLWYDEGEERNRGNFPPRFSGRQFPNYSSELNVNALELEDSALYLCASSLGQKNTEAFFGQGTRLTVV.

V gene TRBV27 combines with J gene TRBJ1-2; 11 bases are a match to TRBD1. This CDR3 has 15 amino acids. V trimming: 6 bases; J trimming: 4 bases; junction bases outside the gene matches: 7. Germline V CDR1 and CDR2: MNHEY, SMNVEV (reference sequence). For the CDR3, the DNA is TGTGCCAGCAGCCCCGGGACAGGGGGTCTCTATGGCTACACCTTC. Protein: CASSPGTGGLYGYTF.

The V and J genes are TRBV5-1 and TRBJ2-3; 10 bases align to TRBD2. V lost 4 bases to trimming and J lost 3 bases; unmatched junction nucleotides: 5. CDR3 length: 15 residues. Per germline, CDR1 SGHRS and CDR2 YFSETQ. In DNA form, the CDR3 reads TGCGCCAGCAGCCTCCCTAGCGGGGGTACAGATACGCAGTATTTT. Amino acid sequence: CASSLPSGGTDTQYF.

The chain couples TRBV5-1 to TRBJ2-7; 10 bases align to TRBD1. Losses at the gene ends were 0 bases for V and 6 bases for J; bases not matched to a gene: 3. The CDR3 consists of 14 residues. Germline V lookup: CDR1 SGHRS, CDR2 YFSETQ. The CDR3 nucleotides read TGCGCCAGCAGCTTGGCCCGGACAGGGGGCGAGCAGTACTTC. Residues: CASSLARTGGEQYF.

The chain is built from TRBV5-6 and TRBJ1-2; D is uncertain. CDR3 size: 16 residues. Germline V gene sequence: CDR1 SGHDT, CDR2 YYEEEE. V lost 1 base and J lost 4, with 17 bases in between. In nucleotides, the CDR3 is TGTGCCAGCAGCTTGTGGGCCTTCGTGTCTGGCTATGGCTACACCTTC. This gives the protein CASSLWAFVSGYGYTF.

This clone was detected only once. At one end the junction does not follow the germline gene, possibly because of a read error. The DNA of the CDR3 is TGTTCCAGCAGCTTAAGTATTAGCGGGGGTCCCACAGATACGCAGTATTTT. Its translation: CSSSLSISGGPTDTQYF. The V gene is TRBV7-9, the J gene TRBJ2-3; 9 bases are a match to TRBD2. In germline, CDR1 is SEHNR, CDR2 FQNEAQ (reference sequence). The CDR3 runs 17 residues.

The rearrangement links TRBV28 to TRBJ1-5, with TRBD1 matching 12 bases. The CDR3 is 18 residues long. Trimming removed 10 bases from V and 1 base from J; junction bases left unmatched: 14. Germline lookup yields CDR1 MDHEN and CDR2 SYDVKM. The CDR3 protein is CATRTGTGGVGSNQPQHF. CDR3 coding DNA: TGTGCCACCCGAACAGGGACAGGGGGCGTCGGAAGCAATCAGCCCCAGCATTTT.

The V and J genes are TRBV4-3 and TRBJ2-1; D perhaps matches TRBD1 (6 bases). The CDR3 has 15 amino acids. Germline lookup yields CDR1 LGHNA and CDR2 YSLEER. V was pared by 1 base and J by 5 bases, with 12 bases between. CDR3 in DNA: TGCGCCAGCAGCCAAGTCAGGGGAGCGGACAATGAGCAGTTCTTC. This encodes CASSQVRGADNEQFF.

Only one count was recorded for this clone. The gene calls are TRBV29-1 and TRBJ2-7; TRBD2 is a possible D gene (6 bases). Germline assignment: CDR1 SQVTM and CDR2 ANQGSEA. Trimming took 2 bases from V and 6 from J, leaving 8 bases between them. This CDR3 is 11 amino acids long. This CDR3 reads CSVENGSEQYF. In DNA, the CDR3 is TGCAGCGTTGAAAACGGGAGCGAGCAGTACTTC.

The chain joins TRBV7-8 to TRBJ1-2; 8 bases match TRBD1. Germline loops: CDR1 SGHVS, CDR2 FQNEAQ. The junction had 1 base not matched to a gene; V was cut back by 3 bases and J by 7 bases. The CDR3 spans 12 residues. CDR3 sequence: CASSLDRAGYTF. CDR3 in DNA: TGTGCCAGCAGCTTGGACAGGGCTGGCTACACCTTC.

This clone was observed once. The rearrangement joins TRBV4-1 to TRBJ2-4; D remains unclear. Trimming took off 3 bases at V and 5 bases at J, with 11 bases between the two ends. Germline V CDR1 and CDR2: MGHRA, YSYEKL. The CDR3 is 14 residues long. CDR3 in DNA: TGCGCCAGCAGCCACCCGACAAAGGAAAACATTCAGTACTTC. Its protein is CASSHPTKENIQYF.

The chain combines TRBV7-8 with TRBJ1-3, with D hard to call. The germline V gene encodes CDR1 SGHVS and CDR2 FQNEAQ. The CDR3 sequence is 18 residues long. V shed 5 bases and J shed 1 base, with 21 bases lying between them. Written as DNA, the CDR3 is TGTGCCAGCAGCCCATTCCGGGTCAGTGGAAGATCTGGAAACACCATATATTTT. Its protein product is CASSPFRVSGRSGNTIYF.

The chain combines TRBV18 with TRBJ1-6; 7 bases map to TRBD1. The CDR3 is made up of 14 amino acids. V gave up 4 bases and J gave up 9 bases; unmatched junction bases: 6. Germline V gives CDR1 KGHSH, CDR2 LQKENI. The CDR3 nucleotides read TGTGCCAGCTCACTGGACAGGCAAGGTTCACCCCTCCACTTT. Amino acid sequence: CASSLDRQGSPLHF.

The CDR3 spells CASSLQGFDQPQHF. The CDR3 DNA sequence: TGTGCCAGCAGCTTACAGGGGTTCGATCAGCCCCAGCATTTT. This chain links TRBV5-4 with TRBJ1-5; 7 positions agree with TRBD1. V lost 2 bases, J lost 5 bases, and 4 bases stayed unmatched. Germline assignment: CDR1 SGHNT and CDR2 YYREEE (reference sequence). This CDR3 comprises 14 residues.

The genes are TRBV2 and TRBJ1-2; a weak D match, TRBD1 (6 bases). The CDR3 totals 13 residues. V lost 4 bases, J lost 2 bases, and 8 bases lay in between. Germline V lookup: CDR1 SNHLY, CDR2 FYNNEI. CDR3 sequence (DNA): TGTGCCAGCAGTGTGACAGGCAACTATGGCTACACCTTC. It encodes CASSVTGNYGYTF.